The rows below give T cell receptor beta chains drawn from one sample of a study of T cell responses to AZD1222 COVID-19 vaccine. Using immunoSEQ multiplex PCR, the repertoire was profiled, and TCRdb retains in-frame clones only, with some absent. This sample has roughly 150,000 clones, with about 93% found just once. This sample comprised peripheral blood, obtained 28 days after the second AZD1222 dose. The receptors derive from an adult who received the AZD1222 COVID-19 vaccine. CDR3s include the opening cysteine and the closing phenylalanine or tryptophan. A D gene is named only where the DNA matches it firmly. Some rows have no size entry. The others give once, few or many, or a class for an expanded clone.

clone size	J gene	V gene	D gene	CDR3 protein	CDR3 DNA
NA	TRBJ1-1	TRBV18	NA	CASSPRTYSEAFF	TGTGCCAGCTCACCTCGGACATATTCTGAAGCTTTCTTT
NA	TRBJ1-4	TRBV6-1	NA	CASSEKATNEKLFF	TGTGCCAGCAGTGAAAAAGCAACTAATGAAAAACTGTTTTTT
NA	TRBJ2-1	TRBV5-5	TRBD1	CASSLRDRVLDEQFF	TGTGCCAGCAGCCTCCGGGACAGGGTACTAGATGAGCAGTTCTTC
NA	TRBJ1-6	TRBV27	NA	CASSLSYENYNSPLHF	TGTGCCAGCAGTTTATCGTATGAGAACTATAATTCACCCCTCCACTTT
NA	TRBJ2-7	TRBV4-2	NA	CASSPGPSYEQYF	TGTGCCAGCAGCCCGGGCCCTTCCTACGAGCAGTACTTC
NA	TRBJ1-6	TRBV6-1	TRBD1	CASSEVDRGRDYNSPLHF	TGTGCCAGCAGTGAGGTTGACAGGGGGCGCGACTATAATTCACCCCTCCACTTT
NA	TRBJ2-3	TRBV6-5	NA	CASSNDRGTQYF	TGTGCCAGCAGTAACGACAGAGGTACGCAGTATTTT
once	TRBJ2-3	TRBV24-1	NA	CATSDWDSTDTQYF	TGTGCCACCAGTGACTGGGACTCTACAGATACGCAGTATTTT
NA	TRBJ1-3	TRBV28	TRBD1	CASSLDGTDLGNTIYF	TGTGCCAGCAGTTTAGACGGGACAGACCTTGGAAACACCATATATTTT
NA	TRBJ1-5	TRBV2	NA	CASSEGGMGQPQHF	TGTGCCAGCAGTGAGGGAGGGATGGGACAGCCCCAGCATTTT
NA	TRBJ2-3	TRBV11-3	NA	CASSLGGARTDTQYF	TGTGCCAGCAGCTTAGGCGGGGCCCGCACAGATACGCAGTATTTT
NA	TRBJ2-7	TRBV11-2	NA	CASSSRDGVSYEQYF	TGTGCCAGCAGCAGTCGGGACGGGGTCTCCTACGAGCAGTACTTC
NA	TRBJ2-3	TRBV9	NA	CASSEERTTDTQYF	TGTGCCAGCAGCGAGGAACGGACCACAGATACGCAGTATTTT
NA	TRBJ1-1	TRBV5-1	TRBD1	CASSRDRVNTEAFF	TGCGCCAGCAGCAGGGACAGGGTGAACACTGAAGCTTTCTTT
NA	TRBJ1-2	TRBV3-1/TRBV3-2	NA	CASTSGRGLSYTF	TGTGCCAGCACCTCCGGTCGTGGGCTGAGCTACACCTTC
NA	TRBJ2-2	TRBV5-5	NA	CASSLDNLNTGELFF	TGTGCCAGCAGCTTGGACAACCTGAACACCGGGGAGCTGTTTTTT
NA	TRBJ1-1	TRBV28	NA	CASITTQGKAFF	TGTGCCAGCATCACAACACAGGGAAAAGCTTTCTTT
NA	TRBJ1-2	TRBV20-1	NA	CSALTQNGYTF	TGCAGTGCCCTGACACAGAATGGCTACACCTTC
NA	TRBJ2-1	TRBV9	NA	CASSETFWGGSSYNEQFF	TGTGCCAGCAGCGAGACGTTTTGGGGGGGCAGCTCCTACAATGAGCAGTTCTTC
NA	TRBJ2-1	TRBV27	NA	CASREYNEQFF	TGTGCCAGCCGGGAGTACAATGAGCAGTTCTTC
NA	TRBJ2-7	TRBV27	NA	CASSLVSVQVYEQYF	TGTGCCAGCAGTTTGGTTTCGGTCCAGGTCTACGAGCAGTACTTC
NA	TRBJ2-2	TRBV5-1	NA	CASSIRAPSEGAGGELFF	TGCGCCAGCAGCATACGAGCTCCCTCGGAGGGGGCGGGCGGGGAGCTGTTTTTT
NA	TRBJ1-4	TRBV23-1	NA	CASSQSGHKDEKLFF	TGCGCCAGCAGTCAATCGGGCCACAAGGATGAAAAACTGTTTTTT
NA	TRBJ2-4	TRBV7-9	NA	CASSSQGSTKNIQYF	TGTGCCAGCAGCTCGCAAGGAAGTACCAAAAACATTCAGTACTTC
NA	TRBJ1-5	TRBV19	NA	CASSISGNQPQHF	TGTGCCAGTAGTATATCCGGCAATCAGCCCCAGCATTTT
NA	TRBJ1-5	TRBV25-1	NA	CASSDSYHSNQPQHF	TGTGCCAGCAGTGATTCCTACCACTCGAATCAGCCCCAGCATTTT
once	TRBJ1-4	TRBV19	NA	CASAENEKLFF	TGTGCCAGTGCAGAGAATGAAAAACTGTTTTTT
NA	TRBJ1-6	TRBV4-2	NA	CASSQDGASPLHF	TGTGCCAGCAGCCAAGACGGTGCTTCACCCCTCCACTTT
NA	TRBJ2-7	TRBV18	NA	CASSPAQGGTYEQYF	TGTGCCAGCTCACCAGCGCAGGGTGGTACCTACGAGCAGTACTTC
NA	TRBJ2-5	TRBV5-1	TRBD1	CASASPGGETQYF	TGCGCCAGCGCGTCACCAGGGGGAGAGACCCAGTACTTC
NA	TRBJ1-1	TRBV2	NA	CASRRTENTEAFF	TGTGCCAGCAGAAGGACAGAGAACACTGAAGCTTTCTTT
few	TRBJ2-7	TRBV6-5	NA	CASTPRGTYEQYF	TGTGCCAGCACCCCGCGTGGGACCTACGAGCAGTACTTC
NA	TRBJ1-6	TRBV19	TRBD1	CASSGQVLGVNSPLHF	TGTGCCAGTAGCGGACAGGTCCTGGGGGTTAATTCACCCCTCCACTTT
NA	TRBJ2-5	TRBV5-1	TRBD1	CASTNQGTEQETQYF	TGCGCCAGCACCAATCAAGGGACAGAGCAAGAGACCCAGTACTTC
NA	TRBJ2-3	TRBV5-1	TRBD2	CASSFSGGAEDAQYF	TGCGCCAGCAGCTTTAGCGGGGGGGCCGAAGATGCGCAGTATTTT
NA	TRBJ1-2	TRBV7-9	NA	CASSSAVIRYGYTF	TGTGCCAGCAGCTCAGCTGTAATCCGCTATGGCTACACCTTC
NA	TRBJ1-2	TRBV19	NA	CASTRSGSLNYGYTF	TGTGCCAGTACAAGATCAGGGTCCCTTAACTATGGCTACACCTTC
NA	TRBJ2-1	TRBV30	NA	CAWSFDSYNEQFF	TGTGCCTGGAGTTTTGACTCCTACAATGAGCAGTTCTTC
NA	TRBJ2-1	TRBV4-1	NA	CASSQGPGASSYNEQFF	TGCGCCAGCAGCCAGGGTCCGGGGGCCAGCTCCTACAATGAGCAGTTCTTC
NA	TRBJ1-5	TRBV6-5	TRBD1	CASRGTGVGQPQHF	TGTGCCAGCAGGGGGACAGGGGTAGGTCAGCCCCAGCATTTT
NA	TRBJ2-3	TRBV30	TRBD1	CAWSRKGATTDTQYF	TGTGCCTGGAGTCGTAAGGGGGCTACCACAGATACGCAGTATTTT
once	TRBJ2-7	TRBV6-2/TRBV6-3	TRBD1	CASSYSLGQGGEQYF	TGTGCCAGCAGTTACTCGTTGGGACAGGGAGGCGAGCAGTACTTC
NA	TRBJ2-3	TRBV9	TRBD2	CASSLSGGGNTDTQYF	TGTGCCAGCAGCCTGAGCGGGGGGGGAAACACAGATACGCAGTATTTT
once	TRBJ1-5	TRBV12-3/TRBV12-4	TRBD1	CASSQQGDRSQHF	TGTGCCAGCAGTCAACAGGGGGACCGGAGCCAGCATTTT
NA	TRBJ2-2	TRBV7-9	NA	CASSPVAGELFF	TGTGCCAGCAGCCCCGTGGCCGGGGAGCTGTTTTTT
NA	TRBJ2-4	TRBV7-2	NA	CASSFYSFHIQYF	TGTGCCAGCAGCTTTTACTCGTTTCACATTCAGTACTTC
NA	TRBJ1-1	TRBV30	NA	CAWSPGPGASFF	TGTGCCTGGAGTCCGGGACCGGGAGCATCTTTCTTT
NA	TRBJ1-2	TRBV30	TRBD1	CAWDREGYGYTF	TGTGCCTGGGACAGGGAGGGCTATGGCTACACCTTC
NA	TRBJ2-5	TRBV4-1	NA	CASSQIRTQETQYF	TGCGCCAGCAGCCAAATAAGAACCCAAGAGACCCAGTACTTC
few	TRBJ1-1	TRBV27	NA	CASSSYFMVSEAFF	TGTGCCAGCAGTTCCTACTTTATGGTGTCTGAAGCTTTCTTT
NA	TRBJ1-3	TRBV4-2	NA	CASSQDSGRGSGNTIYF	TGTGCCAGCAGCCAAGACTCGGGCCGGGGCTCTGGAAACACCATATATTTT
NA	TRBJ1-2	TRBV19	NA	CASQDPTGSGYTF	TGTGCCAGCCAAGACCCTACAGGGTCGGGCTACACCTTC
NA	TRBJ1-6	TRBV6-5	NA	CASSRQSSGQSPLHF	TGTGCCAGCAGTCGTCAATCGTCAGGCCAATCACCCCTCCACTTT
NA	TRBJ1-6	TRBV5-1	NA	CASSLSQGYYSPLHF	TGCGCCAGCAGCTTGAGCCAGGGGTATTATTCACCCCTCCACTTT
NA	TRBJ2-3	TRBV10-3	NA	CAISAARGVGASTDTQYF	TGTGCCATCAGTGCCGCTCGGGGCGTGGGGGCCTCCACAGATACGCAGTATTTT
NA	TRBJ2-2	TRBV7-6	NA	CASSLRQDVGTGELFF	TGTGCCAGCAGCTTAAGACAGGATGTAGGCACCGGGGAGCTGTTTTTT
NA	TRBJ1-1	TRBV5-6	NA	CASSLAGGGTEAFF	TGTGCCAGCAGCTTGGCCGGGGGCGGAACTGAAGCTTTCTTT